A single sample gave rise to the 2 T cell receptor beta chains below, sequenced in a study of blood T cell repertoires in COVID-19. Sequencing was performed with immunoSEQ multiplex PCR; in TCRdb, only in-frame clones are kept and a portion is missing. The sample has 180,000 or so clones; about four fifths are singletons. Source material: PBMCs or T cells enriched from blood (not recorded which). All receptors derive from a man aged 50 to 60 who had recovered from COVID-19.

CDR3 DNA sequence: TGTGCCAGCAGCTTAGCGACAGGGCCGATCTCTGGGGCCAACGTCCTGACTTTC. This sequence encodes CASSLATGPISGANVLTF. J is TRBJ2-6 and V is TRBV7-8; 7 nucleotides align to TRBD1. This CDR3 has 18 amino acids. Germline trimming cut 0 bases from V and 0 bases from J; bases unmatched to any gene: 5. Germline assignment: CDR1 SGHVS and CDR2 FQNEAQ.

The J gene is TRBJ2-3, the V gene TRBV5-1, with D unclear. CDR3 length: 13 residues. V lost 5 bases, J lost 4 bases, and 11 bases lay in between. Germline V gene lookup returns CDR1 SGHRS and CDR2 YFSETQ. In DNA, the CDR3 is TGCGCCAGCAGGTATAGAGCCCCAGATACGCAGTATTTT. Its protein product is CASRYRAPDTQYF. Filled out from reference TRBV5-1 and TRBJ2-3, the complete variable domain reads KAGVTQTPRYLIKTRGQQVTLSCSPISGHRSVSWYQQTPGQGLQFLFEYFSETQRNKGNFPGRFSGRQFSNSRSEMNVSTLELGDSALYLCASRYRAPDTQYFGPGTRLTVL.